The entry below describes one T cell receptor beta chain. As yet, its antigen is unknown. Trimming stripped 0 bases from V and 0 bases from J, with 9 bases between. Per germline, CDR1 LNHDA and CDR2 SQIVND (reference sequence). The CDR3 consists of 16 residues. This specimen comes from a study of a mutant IDH1 vaccine in newly diagnosed glioma. General observations from the study: The occurrence of vaccine-induced immune responses was seen in 93.3% of patients.

Time point reported: week 5, during vaccination. Every vaccine dose comprised 300 ug of mutant IDH1 20-mer peptide plus topical imiquimod. TCRdb keeps only in-frame clones here, not all; method: immunoSEQ multiplex PCR. Of over 45,000 clones detected, about 81% appear once; the ten largest clones hold less than 8%. The chain uses TRBV19 and TRBJ1-5; D uncertain. The source of this sequence is a woman aged 45-65 years with glioma. The sample was PBMCs, taken from a glioma patient whose treatment included an IDH1 peptide vaccine. The CDR3 loop reads CASSIEGTPSNQPQHF. The CDR3 coding sequence is TGTGCCAGTAGTATAGAGGGTACCCCTAGCAATCAGCCCCAGCATTTT.